This T cell receptor (beta chain) was captured in a study of tissue T cells after allogeneic stem cell transplantation. Study-wide findings and caveats: TCR repertoires tracked anatomic similarity, regardless of disease or transplant status.

The CDR3 is 13 residues long. Germline V gene sequence: CDR1 KGHPV, CDR2 FQNQEV (reference sequence). V was pared by 8 bases and J by 0 bases, with 2 bases of the junction left unmatched. Note on this clone: Its specificity is unknown. Gene names and germline refer to mouse. The CDR3 end falls 1 residue outside the read, so it is completed with the germline J gene.

Sequenced by immunoSEQ multiplex PCR; TCRdb stores in-frame clones only, minus some. The data show approximately 7,000 clones, with roughly half seen just once and around 5% held by the top ten. Documented time point: mouse harvest day 7 after allogeneic transplant. Each mouse received 10^7 T-cell-depleted marrow cells plus 10^6 splenic CD5+ T cells by tail vein. The chain couples TRBV26 to TRBJ1-1; 8 positions agree with TRBD1. The sample was gut tissue. This TCR came from a female BALB/c mouse given C57BL/6 T cells with graft-versus-host disease after an allogeneic hematopoietic cell transplant. CDR3: CASLGQANTEVFF. The sequenced CDR3 bases are TGTGCCAGCCTGGGACAGGCAAACACAGAAGTCTTC.